The 5 T cell receptor beta chains reported below all come from one sample, sequenced in a study of CD8+ T cells in alopecia areata listed by TCRdb under 2018. Cells from pooled mouse cutaneous lymph nodes were stained for CD4, CD8alpha, NKG2D, NKG2ACE and other markers and then sorted on a BD Influx. Receptor libraries were prepared by the immunoSEQ multiplex PCR assay. RNA was extracted from all samples and reverse transcribed into cDNA as template for TCR sequencing. The immuneACCESS repertoire file appears here via TCRdb, limited to in-frame rearrangements. These files lack a portion of the clones; in checked studies, under half of the deficit traces to unresolved V genes, and the cause of the others is not known. The sample comprises 290,000 or so clones, and every one was counted more than once. The ten top clones hold 0.9% to 1.5% of the sample. Sequences were obtained from CD4+ T cells sorted from a lymph node. The receptors stem from a C3H/HeJ mouse with alopecia areata. The haplotype of this strain at the MHC is H2-k.

Details on this clone: Genes and germline are mouse. The CDR3 end lies 3 residues beyond the end of the read and is filled in from the germline J gene. The same CDR3 can be traced to other DNA sequences in this sample. J is TRBJ1-6 and V is TRBV5; maybe TRBD1 (6 bases). TRBJ1-6 is classed as an ORF, of uncertain function. Germline V CDR1 and CDR2: LGHNA, YNLKQL (reference sequence). The germline V and J ends were trimmed by 4 bases and 0 bases, with 7 bases remaining between them. This CDR3 contains 15 residues. The CDR3 loop is CASSPTGSYNSPLYF. The sequenced CDR3 bases are TGTGCCAGCAGCCCGACAGGTTCCTATAATTCGCCC.

The sample holds a few counts of this clone. Mouse gene names and germline throughout. The CDR3 spells CASSPYRGNTGQLYF. The sequenced CDR3 bases are TGTGCCAGCAGCCCCTACAGGGGGAACACCGGG. The chain links TRBV5 to TRBJ2-2; TRBD1 agrees at 8 bases. The missing CDR3 end, 4 residues past where the read stops, is filled in from the germline J gene. Germline V gene data show CDR1 as LGHNA and CDR2 as YNLKQL (reference sequence). The ends lost 4 bases at V and 2 bases at J; junction bases unmatched: 3. This CDR3 spans 15 amino acids.

This clone was counted between two and nine times. Each gene name is a mouse one. Read sequence stops 4 residues before the CDR3 end, and the germline J gene provides the missing end. Different DNA sequences within this sample yield the same CDR3. The chain links TRBV31 to TRBJ1-2; TRBD1 matches 11 bases. The CDR3 runs 14 residues. The V and J ends lost 0 bases and 4 bases, in that order; junction bases with no gene match: 1. Germline CDR1 GKSSPN, CDR2 SITVG. CDR3 DNA (partial): TGTGCCTGGAGTCTAGGGACAGGGGGCTCC. The encoded protein is CAWSLGTGGS. The CDR3, in full, reads CAWSLGTGGSDYTF.

This clone was seen only a few times. Gene names denote mouse genes. The CDR3 end lies 3 residues beyond the end of the read and is filled in from the germline J gene. This chain uses TRBV13-2 with TRBJ1-6; TRBD1 matches at 10 bases. TRBJ1-6 is an open reading frame, and its role is uncertain. V shed 0 bases and J 7 bases; nucleotides not matched to a gene: 4. CDR3 size: 16 residues. Per the germline V gene, CDR1 is NNHNN and CDR2 is SYGAGS (reference sequence). The sequenced part of the CDR3 DNA is TGTGCCAGCGGTGATGCGGGACAGGGGTGGAATTCGCCC. Translating gives CASGDAGQGWNSP. The whole CDR3 region reads CASGDAGQGWNSPLYF.

A word on this clone: Mouse names are used for the genes. The read falls 4 residues short of the CDR3 end, and the missing part is taken from the germline J gene. This chain links TRBV1 with TRBJ2-5, with D tentatively TRBD1 (6 bases). This CDR3 is built from 13 residues. Germline V gives CDR1 NSQYPW, CDR2 LRSPGD (reference sequence). CDR3 sequence: CTCSAEDRDTQYF. The sequenced part of the CDR3 DNA is TGCACCTGCAGTGCAGAAGACAGGGAC.